Listed below are T cell receptor beta chains from one sample, sequenced in a study of cytomegalovirus exposure and HLA in healthy donors. Assay used: immunoSEQ multiplex PCR; TCRdb lists only in-frame clones, some missing. The sample shows around 120,000 clones, roughly four fifths of them seen only once. The sequencing sample was made of PBMCs. The receptors stem from a man between 18 and 29 years old in good health and CMV-seronegative. Each CDR3 is given with its conserved first and last residue. The D gene is left open where the match is weak. Rows may omit the clone size; those that give it use once, few, many or a size class.

CAISDPSGLAPEYNEQFF	TGTGCCATCAGTGACCCTTCCGGACTAGCGCCAGAGTACAATGAGCAGTTCTTC	TRBJ2-1	-	TRBD2	TRBV10-3
CASSSPGGARNGYTF	TGTGCCAGCAGCTCTCCAGGGGGCGCACGGAATGGCTACACCTTC	TRBJ1-2	-	TRBD1	TRBV7-9
CASSLDLTGGGGYTF	TGTGCCAGCAGCTTAGACCTTACAGGGGGCGGTGGCTACACCTTC	TRBJ1-2	-	TRBD1	TRBV11-2
CASSQPDRGNTEAFF	TGCGCCAGCAGTCAACCGGACAGGGGAAACACTGAAGCTTTCTTT	TRBJ1-1	-	TRBD1	TRBV23-1
CASGLPQQYF	TGTGCTAGTGGTTTGCCTCAGCAGTACTTC	TRBJ2-7	-	-	TRBV12-5
CASSRLVGNEQFF	TGTGCCAGTAGCCGACTAGTCGGTAATGAGCAGTTCTTC	TRBJ2-1	-	-	TRBV19
CASSLKVAGNTEAFF	TGCGCCAGCAGCTTAAAGGTCGCGGGGAACACTGAAGCTTTCTTT	TRBJ1-1	-	-	TRBV5-1
CASSLPGAGSPYGYTF	TGTGCCAGCAGCCTCCCCGGCGCCGGGTCCCCCTATGGCTACACCTTC	TRBJ1-2	-	-	TRBV9
CASSTHSGEVQKDEQFF	TGTGCCAGCAGCACGCATAGCGGGGAAGTTCAAAAGGATGAGCAGTTCTTC	TRBJ2-1	-	TRBD2	TRBV11-3
CASKERMDTQYF	TGTGCCAGCAAAGAGAGGATGGATACGCAGTATTTT	TRBJ2-3	-	-	TRBV25-1
CASSQVAGDSYEQYF	TGTGCCAGCAGCCAGGTAGCGGGGGACTCCTACGAGCAGTACTTC	TRBJ2-7	-	TRBD2	TRBV4-2
CASSLIWASGGHNEQFF	TGTGCCAGCAGCTTAATCTGGGCTAGCGGGGGGCACAATGAGCAGTTCTTC	TRBJ2-1	-	TRBD2	TRBV7-2
CAISGTGFTEAFF	TGTGCCATCAGTGGGACAGGGTTCACTGAAGCTTTCTTT	TRBJ1-1	-	TRBD1	TRBV10-3
CASSSPEGGSSYEQYF	TGTGCCAGCAGCTCACCGGAGGGAGGCAGCTCCTACGAGCAGTACTTC	TRBJ2-7	-	-	TRBV7-6
CASNGGTIKETQYF	TGTGCCAGCAACGGGGGGACAATTAAAGAGACCCAGTACTTC	TRBJ2-5	-	-	TRBV9
CASSAEGQGSYYGYTF	TGTGCCAGCAGTGCAGAGGGACAGGGGAGTTACTATGGCTACACCTTC	TRBJ1-2	-	TRBD1	TRBV6-1
CASSPRPGDEQYF	TGTGCCAGCAGCCCACGACCGGGGGATGAGCAGTACTTC	TRBJ2-7	-	-	TRBV7-3
CASSEAQQGLIPQHF	TGTGCCAGCAGTGAAGCGCAGCAGGGCCTCATTCCCCAGCATTTT	TRBJ1-5	-	-	TRBV6-1
CASSVARLAGGQGDTQYF	TGTGCCAGCAGCGTAGCCCGACTAGCGGGGGGCCAGGGAGATACGCAGTATTTT	TRBJ2-3	once	TRBD2	TRBV9
CASSPLKGGVDFYNSPLHF	TGTGCCAGCAGCCCCCTTAAGGGGGGGGTGGATTTCTATAATTCACCCCTCCACTTT	TRBJ1-6	-	-	TRBV7-2
CASTGTEYNEQFF	TGCGCCAGCACCGGGACAGAATACAATGAGCAGTTCTTC	TRBJ2-1	-	TRBD1	TRBV5-1
CASSLNRGRTEGYTF	TGTGCCAGTAGTCTTAACAGGGGGCGAACCGAAGGCTACACCTTC	TRBJ1-2	-	TRBD1	TRBV19
CASSPWRGRDNEQFF	TGTGCCAGCAGCCCGTGGCGGGGGCGGGACAATGAGCAGTTCTTC	TRBJ2-1	-	-	TRBV7-2
CASSVRNEQFF	TGTGCCAGCAGCGTGAGGAATGAGCAGTTCTTC	TRBJ2-1	-	-	TRBV5-6
CASSLASTGTGGRRTEAFF	TGTGCCAGCAGCTTAGCCTCAACCGGGACAGGGGGTCGGAGGACTGAAGCTTTCTTT	TRBJ1-1	-	TRBD1	TRBV7-8
CASSLGTATDTQYF	TGCGCCAGCAGCTTGGGGACAGCCACAGATACGCAGTATTTT	TRBJ2-3	-	-	TRBV5-1
CASQAWGQGPNEKLFF	TGTGCCAGCCAGGCGTGGGGACAGGGGCCTAATGAAAAACTGTTTTTT	TRBJ1-4	-	TRBD1	TRBV2
CASSIPGREDEQFF	TGTGCCAGTAGTATCCCGGGGAGGGAGGATGAGCAGTTCTTC	TRBJ2-1	-	TRBD2	TRBV19
CASSEGLSTDTQYF	TGTGCCAGCAGTGAGGGGCTATCGACAGATACGCAGTATTTT	TRBJ2-3	-	-	TRBV6-4
CASSPRPGQAFEAFF	TGTGCCAGCAGCCCCCGCCCGGGACAGGCGTTCGAAGCTTTCTTT	TRBJ1-1	-	TRBD1	TRBV9
CASSGGRRSNTGELFF	TGTGCCAGCTCGGGGGGTCGGAGATCGAACACCGGGGAGCTGTTTTTT	TRBJ2-2	-	TRBD2	TRBV25-1
CASSLDAGGNQPQHF	TGTGCCAGCAGCTTAGACGCAGGGGGGAATCAGCCCCAGCATTTT	TRBJ1-5	-	TRBD1	TRBV7-2
CASSLVRAGELFF	TGTGCCAGCAGCTTAGTACGGGCCGGGGAGCTGTTTTTT	TRBJ2-2	-	-	TRBV7-2
CASSDPGRPYEQYF	TGTGCCAGCAGCGACCCCGGGAGGCCTTACGAGCAGTACTTC	TRBJ2-7	-	TRBD2	TRBV9
CASSSNRGTSGGENTGELFF	TGTGCCAGCAGCTCAAACCGAGGGACTAGCGGGGGGGAGAACACCGGGGAGCTGTTTTTT	TRBJ2-2	few	TRBD2	TRBV7-6
CASSVGGGNMNTEAFF	TGTGCCAGCAGCGTAGGAGGGGGAAATATGAACACTGAAGCTTTCTTT	TRBJ1-1	-	-	TRBV9
CAISVGTGGGSEQYF	TGTGCCATCAGTGTCGGGACAGGGGGAGGGTCCGAGCAGTACTTC	TRBJ2-7	-	TRBD1	TRBV10-3
CASSPISGGDYNEQFF	TGTGCCAGCAGTCCCATTAGCGGGGGGGATTACAATGAGCAGTTCTTC	TRBJ2-1	-	TRBD2	TRBV2
CASSIPRGGYQPQHF	TGTGCCAGTAGTATCCCAAGGGGGGGTTATCAGCCCCAGCATTTT	TRBJ1-5	-	-	TRBV19
CASSLLSGVLSSDTDTQYF	TGTGCCAGCAGCCTCCTCTCGGGAGTCCTCTCTTCGGACACAGATACGCAGTATTTT	TRBJ2-3	-	-	TRBV7-3
CASSKGQGNTGELFF	TGTGCCAGCAGTAAGGGGCAGGGGAACACCGGGGAGCTGTTTTTT	TRBJ2-2	-	-	TRBV7-9
CASSFRSRTDTQYF	TGTGCCAGCAGCTTTAGATCTAGGACAGATACGCAGTATTTT	TRBJ2-3	-	-	TRBV13
CASSVGQGDQPQHF	TGTGCCAGCAGCGTCGGACAGGGGGATCAGCCCCAGCATTTT	TRBJ1-5	-	TRBD1	TRBV9
CASSYGGITEAFF	TGTGCCAGCAGCTACGGGGGGATCACTGAAGCTTTCTTT	TRBJ1-1	-	-	TRBV7-3
CATSGTGEKEQYF	TGTGCCACCTCTGGGACAGGGGAAAAAGAGCAGTACTTC	TRBJ2-7	-	TRBD1	TRBV6-5
CASSSTTGYNEQFF	TGCGCCAGCAGCTCAACGACAGGATACAATGAGCAGTTCTTC	TRBJ2-1	-	-	TRBV5-1
CASSQARDSAYEQYF	TGCGCCAGCAGCCAAGCCCGGGACTCGGCCTACGAGCAGTACTTC	TRBJ2-7	-	-	TRBV4-1
CASRPGHTDTQYF	TGTGCCAGCAGGCCGGGACACACAGATACGCAGTATTTT	TRBJ2-3	-	-	TRBV27
CASSLVRESDTQYF	TGTGCCAGCAGCTTAGTGCGAGAGTCAGATACGCAGTATTTT	TRBJ2-3	-	-	TRBV7-3
CASSIPGQGYGNTEAFF	TGTGCCAGCAGTATACCGGGACAGGGGTACGGAAACACTGAAGCTTTCTTT	TRBJ1-1	few	TRBD1	TRBV2
CASSFIPEYYGYTF	TGTGCCAGCAGCTTTATTCCAGAATACTATGGCTACACCTTC	TRBJ1-2	once	-	TRBV7-2
CASSPRGAGELFF	TGTGCCAGCAGCCCTCGGGGGGCCGGGGAGCTGTTTTTT	TRBJ2-2	-	TRBD2	TRBV7-9
CASGAPGSYNEQFF	TGTGCTAGTGGTGCCCCGGGGAGTTACAATGAGCAGTTCTTC	TRBJ2-1	once	-	TRBV12-5
CASSATGKQNTEAFF	TGTGCCAGCAGCGCCACAGGGAAACAGAACACTGAAGCTTTCTTT	TRBJ1-1	-	-	TRBV5-6
CASSSTSGGPYRTDTQYF	TGCGCCAGCAGCTCAACTAGCGGGGGGCCTTACCGCACAGATACGCAGTATTTT	TRBJ2-3	few	TRBD2	TRBV5-1
CASSKNCRVGEQYF	TGTGCCAGCAGCAAAAACTGCAGGGTAGGCGAGCAGTACTTC	TRBJ2-7	-	-	TRBV21-1
CASSSLSVPLNTEAFF	TGTGCCAGCAGCTCCCTCTCCGTCCCCTTGAACACTGAAGCTTTCTTT	TRBJ1-1	-	-	TRBV5-6
CATRTQGQLRTTEAFF	TGTGCCACCAGGACCCAGGGACAGCTGAGGACCACTGAAGCTTTCTTT	TRBJ1-1	-	TRBD1	TRBV15
CASSLAGQAYEQYF	TGTGCCAGCAGCTTAGCTGGACAGGCCTACGAGCAGTACTTC	TRBJ2-7	-	TRBD1	TRBV7-9
CASSVTGSGEQYF	TGTGCCAGCAGCGTGACAGGGTCTGGCGAGCAGTACTTC	TRBJ2-7	-	TRBD1	TRBV7-3